This T cell receptor (beta chain) was profiled in a study of radiation and T cells in renal cell carcinoma. The CDR3 length is 15 residues. V lost 4 bases and J lost 2, with 15 bases in between. Germline V gene lookup returns CDR1 SGHRS and CDR2 YFSETQ. This clone was observed a handful of times. Indicated time point: blood 4 weeks post-SBRT, at nephrectomy. Regarding treatment: 15 Gy SBRT to primary tumor, nephrectomy 4 weeks later. Nephrectomy followed 15 Gy stereotactic body radiation by 4 weeks. The repertoire was sequenced with immunoSEQ multiplex PCR; TCRdb's copy has only in-frame clones and lacks some. The top ten hold less than 20% of the sample, which has about 140,000 clones, approximately 86% seen once.

This sample comprised blood, obtained from a patient whose treatment included radiotherapy and nephrectomy. The V and J genes are TRBV5-1 and TRBJ2-5; D might be TRBD1 (6 bases). The receptor comes from a woman aged 45-65 years with renal cell carcinoma. CDR3 coding DNA: TGCGCCAGCAGCGAGGCCGGGACACCTCAAGAGACCCAGTACTTC. As protein: CASSEAGTPQETQYF.